This TCR beta chain was identified in a study of blood T cell repertoires in COVID-19. Across the whole study: COVID-19 samples collected from the United States, Italy and Spain covered acute and convalescent phases. Nucleic acid was either cDNA or gDNA, and it came from T cells, B-cell-depleted T cells, or PBMCs.

V lost 4 bases and J 0 bases, leaving 13 bases between the germline ends. This CDR3 comprises 15 residues. Germline lookup yields CDR1 SGDLS and CDR2 YYNGEE. How the authors handled the data: From reference gene primer amplification, estimates of nucleated cell counts were derived. The method was immunoSEQ multiplex PCR; TCRdb's version includes in-frame clones alone and lacks a portion of them. V, J and clone size were drawn from that table, and D and trimming were deduced from the DNA. The sample lists 300,000 to 400,000 clones, around four fifths occurring once. The receptor was derived from a man aged 25 to 45 with active or convalescent COVID-19. Sample: peripheral blood. This sequence joins TRBV9 and TRBJ1-2; D perhaps matches TRBD1 (5 bases). The CDR3 DNA follows: TGTGCCAGCAGCCGAGGACCAGGGTCTAACTATGGCTACACCTTC. It codes for CASSRGPGSNYGYTF.